The subject of this entry is one TCR beta chain. This CDR3 contains 13 residues. V lost 6 bases to trimming and J lost 5 bases, with 10 bases between them. The germline CDR1 and CDR2 sequences are SNHLY and FYNNEI. The data stem from a study of blood T cell repertoires in COVID-19. Study-level information: Some COVID-19 samples were acute and others convalescent; all came from the United States, Italy and Spain. Sources were T cells, B-cell-depleted T cells, or PBMCs; the material itself was cDNA or gDNA.

Original handling: The authors estimated nucleated cell counts from reference gene primer amplification. Sequencing used immunoSEQ multiplex PCR; TCRdb keeps in-frame clones, though not all of them. The DNA was the basis for D and trimming; V, J and clone size are from that table. The sample includes 150,000 to 200,000 clones, over 75% of them seen just once. Sequenced sample: peripheral blood. The TCR comes from a man aged 55 to 70 with active or convalescent COVID-19. The rearrangement joins TRBV2 to TRBJ1-4, with D tentatively TRBD1 (5 bases). The CDR3: CASSLGGNEKLFF. As DNA, the CDR3 is TGTGCCAGCAGCCTGGGGGGGAATGAAAAACTGTTTTTT.